This T cell receptor beta chain is drawn from a study of blood T cell repertoires in COVID-19. About the study: Nucleic acid was either cDNA or gDNA, and it came from T cells, B-cell-depleted T cells, or PBMCs.

Source study methods: Estimation of nucleated cell counts was performed using reference gene primer amplification. Repertoires were generated with immunoSEQ multiplex PCR, while TCRdb's copy carries only in-frame clones and drops some. That table is the source of V, J and clone size, and D and trimming were worked out from the DNA. The repertoire holds under 200,000 clones, with over 75% as singletons. Study members were between 18 and 89 years old and lived in approximately 25 US regions. Clinical history as reported by participants underpinned cohort assignment. The CDR3 consists of 16 residues. J gave up 1 base and V 3 bases, and 7 bases lay outside the gene matches. Germline V lookup: CDR1 MDHEN, CDR2 SYDVKM.

Sequencing used PBMCs or T cells enriched from blood (not recorded which). The chain has TRBV28 and TRBJ2-3; 7 nucleotides agree with TRBD2. The sequence was obtained from a woman aged 18 to 35 who had recovered from COVID-19. The CDR3 sequence: CASSFRAGEGTDTQYF. The CDR3 bases are TGTGCCAGCAGTTTCCGGGCGGGAGAGGGCACAGATACGCAGTATTTT.